Sequencing of this TCR beta chain was carried out in a study of T-cell memory formation after mild COVID-19. Turning to this clonotype: Its antigen is currently unknown.

Study-level results: Pre-infection memory contained some responding clones, which suggested that cross-reactive memory had joined. Shrinking CD4+ clones resided mostly in CM and EM, and CD8+ ones in EMRA.

Each CDR3 protein gets one entry after TCRdb re-called the 5' RACE reads with MiXCR. The data hold 300,000 to 400,000 distinct CDR3 sequences, with approximately 15% observed a single time. V was shortened by 1 base and J by 8 bases, with 15 bases between the two germline ends. The CDR3 sequence is 16 residues long. Germline lookup yields CDR1 SGHTA and CDR2 FQGNSA. This clonotype was obtained from a man between 18 and 29 years old who had mild COVID-19 (a few samples of this study predate the infection). Cell type and time point are not known. The sample was PBMCs or a T cell subset sorted from them (not recorded which). The chain has TRBV7-2 and TRBJ1-6, with D possibly being TRBD1 (5 bases). CDR3 bases: TGTGCCAGCAGCTTAGAATCCGGGACTCCTTATTCACCCCTCCACTTT. Translating gives CASSLESGTPYSPLHF.